This T cell receptor (beta chain) was captured in a study of blood T cell repertoires in COVID-19. Overall study: COVID-19 samples collected from the United States, Italy and Spain covered acute and convalescent phases.

The CDR3 has 13 amino acids. With 6 bases clipped from V and 6 bases from J, the junction kept 2 bases outside the gene matches. Germline loops: CDR1 MNHEY, CDR2 SVGEGT. Study processing details: Reference gene primer amplification yielded estimated nucleated cell counts. Method: immunoSEQ multiplex PCR; TCRdb's copy keeps in-frame clones and lacks some. Clone size and V and J calls were adopted from that table, with D and trimming inferred from the DNA. The sample holds some 700,000 clones, more than 80% seen once. This clone has just one count. The chain has TRBV6-2 or TRBV6-3 and TRBJ2-2, with 9 bases identical to TRBD1. This receptor was identified in a woman aged 18 to 35 with acute or convalescent COVID-19. The sample taken for sequencing was peripheral blood. CDR3 DNA: TGTGCCAGCAGCCGACAGGGGGCCGGGGAGCTGTTTTTT. The encoded protein is CASSRQGAGELFF.